The clone carrying this T cell receptor beta chain was picked up many times. CDR1 MDHEN and CDR2 SYDVKM come from the germline V gene. This CDR3 contains 15 residues. The V end lost 6 bases, the J end lost 4 bases, and 15 bases lay between the germline ends. This entry is derived from a study of identical twins. TCRdb analysed the 5' RACE reads with MiXCR anew, one entry per CDR3 protein. The repertoire has 400,000 to 500,000 distinct CDR3 sequences, roughly 20% of them found once; the top ten carry more than 10%. This sequence was found in a man between 45 and 60 years old in good health. V gene TRBV28 combines with J gene TRBJ2-2; tentative D call: TRBD2 (6 bases). Sequenced material: naive T cells sorted from blood. CDR3 DNA sequence: TGTGCCAGCAGGGGAGGCGGGGTTGGCACCGGGGAGCTGTTTTTT. Its protein is CASRGGGVGTGELFF.